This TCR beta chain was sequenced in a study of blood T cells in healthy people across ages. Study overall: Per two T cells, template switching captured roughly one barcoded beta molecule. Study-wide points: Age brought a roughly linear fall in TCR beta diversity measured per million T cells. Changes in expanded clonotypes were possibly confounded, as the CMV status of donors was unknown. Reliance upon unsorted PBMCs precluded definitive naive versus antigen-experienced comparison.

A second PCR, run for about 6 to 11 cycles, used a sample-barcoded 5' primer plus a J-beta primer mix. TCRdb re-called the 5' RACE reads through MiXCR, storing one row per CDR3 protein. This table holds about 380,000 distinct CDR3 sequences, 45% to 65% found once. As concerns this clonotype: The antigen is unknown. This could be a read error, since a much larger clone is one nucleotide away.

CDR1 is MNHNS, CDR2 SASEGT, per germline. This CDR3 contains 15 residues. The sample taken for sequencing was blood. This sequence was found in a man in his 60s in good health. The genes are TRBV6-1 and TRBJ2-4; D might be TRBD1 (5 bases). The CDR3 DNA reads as TGTGCCTGCAGTGAAGGGGTGTTTGGGAAAAACATTCAGTACTTC. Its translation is CACSEGVFGKNIQYF.